One sample yielded the 10 T cell receptor beta chains listed below, sequenced in a study of T cell clonotyping in hematopoietic cell transplantation. TCRdb's table, derived via immunoSEQ multiplex PCR, lists solely in-frame clones and lacks some. The sample carries 14,000 or so clones, approximately 56% recorded once. The sample taken for sequencing was PBMCs. These receptors all stem from a human donor who either received an allogeneic hematopoietic cell transplant for a myeloid malignancy or was a related donor (not recorded which). Some clones in this sample may be carry-over from other donors' samples.

This chain links TRBV4-3 with TRBJ2-7, with D unresolved. In germline, CDR1 is LGHNA, CDR2 YSLEER. Trimming took off 4 bases at V and 3 bases at J, with 16 bases between the two ends. CDR3 length: 15 residues. The CDR3 is CASSPGEASIYEQYF. The CDR3 nucleotides read TGCGCCAGCAGCCCTGGCGAGGCTTCAATCTACGAGCAGTACTTC.

The CDR3 protein is CASSRTSGYSYNEQFF. The CDR3 nucleotides read TGTGCCAGCAGCAGGACTAGCGGATACTCCTACAATGAGCAGTTCTTC. The V and J genes are TRBV7-9 and TRBJ2-1; 10 bases agree with TRBD2. CDR3 length equals 16 residues. The ends lost 5 bases at V and 0 bases at J; junction bases unmatched: 4. Looked up from germline, CDR1 is SEHNR and CDR2 is FQNEAQ (reference sequence).

This chain joins TRBV4-2 and TRBJ1-2, with TRBD1 identical over 7 bases. The length of the CDR3 is 15 residues. Germline values: CDR1 LGHNA, CDR2 YNFKEQ. V lost 3 bases to trimming and J lost 3 bases; unmatched junction nucleotides: 7. Here the CDR3 reads CASSHATGDYYGYTF. In DNA form, the CDR3 reads TGTGCCAGCAGCCACGCAACAGGGGATTACTATGGCTACACCTTC.

The V call is TRBV7-8, the J call TRBJ2-3; 7 bases map to TRBD2. This CDR3 contains 16 residues. Germline V gene sequence: CDR1 SGHVS, CDR2 FQNEAQ. The V and J ends lost 1 base and 3 bases, in that order; junction bases with no gene match: 7. CDR3 loop: CASSLVLREGTDTQYF. The CDR3 nucleotides read TGTGCCAGCAGCTTAGTTTTAAGGGAGGGGACAGATACGCAGTATTTT.

The J gene is TRBJ1-1, the V gene TRBV5-1, with D possibly matching TRBD1 (5 bases). The CDR3 is made up of 14 amino acids. Deletions cut 1 base from V and 0 bases from J, with 7 bases between. CDR1 is SGHRS and CDR2 is YFSETQ in the germline V gene. CDR3 sequence (DNA): TGCGCCAGCAGCTTGCTGGGACTGAACACTGAAGCTTTCTTT. Amino acids: CASSLLGLNTEAFF.

The gene calls are TRBV30 and TRBJ2-7; 9 bases fit TRBD2. V lost 1 base, J lost 3 bases, and 10 bases stayed unmatched. There are 16 residues in the CDR3. CDR1 is GTSNPN and CDR2 is SVGIG in the germline V gene (reference sequence). CDR3 in DNA: TGTGCCTGGAGTGCGGGTAGCGGGAGACTGAGCTACGAGCAGTACTTC. Translated, it gives CAWSAGSGRLSYEQYF.

V and J are TRBV4-1 and TRBJ1-3, with no clear D. The CDR3 length is 15 residues. V lost 5 bases and J 0 bases, leaving 11 bases between the germline ends. Looked up from germline, CDR1 is MGHRA and CDR2 is YSYEKL. CDR3 protein: CASSVPGFSGNTIYF. CDR3 nucleotide sequence: TGCGCCAGCAGCGTCCCAGGTTTCTCTGGAAACACCATATATTTT.

This clone was observed a handful of times. The V gene is TRBV7-9, the J gene TRBJ1-2; D is perhaps TRBD1 (6 bases). The V end lost 2 bases, the J end lost 6 bases, and 10 bases lay between the germline ends. The CDR3 contains 13 residues. Germline V gives CDR1 SEHNR, CDR2 FQNEAQ (reference sequence). The CDR3 is CASSLSGDNGYTF. The DNA of the CDR3 is TGTGCCAGCAGCTTATCAGGGGACAATGGCTACACCTTC.

The chain links TRBV28 to TRBJ1-6; D gene ambiguous. Trimming took off 2 bases at V and 6 bases at J, with 11 bases between the two ends. The CDR3 length is 15 residues. CDR1 and CDR2 (germline): MDHEN, SYDVKM. In DNA, the CDR3 is TGTGCCAGCAGTTTACAGGACCCGGCTAATTCACCCCTCCACTTT. Translation gives CASSLQDPANSPLHF.

The table lists this clone with a few counts. This sequence joins TRBV5-4 and TRBJ2-7; possible D gene TRBD1, 5 bases. Germline values: CDR1 SGHNT, CDR2 YYREEE (reference sequence). This CDR3 has 15 amino acids. V lost 2 bases and J 3 bases, leaving 15 bases between the germline ends. CDR3 coding DNA: TGTGCCAGCAGCTTAACGGGCCAGGGCGACTACGAGCAGTACTTC. It specifies CASSLTGQGDYEQYF.